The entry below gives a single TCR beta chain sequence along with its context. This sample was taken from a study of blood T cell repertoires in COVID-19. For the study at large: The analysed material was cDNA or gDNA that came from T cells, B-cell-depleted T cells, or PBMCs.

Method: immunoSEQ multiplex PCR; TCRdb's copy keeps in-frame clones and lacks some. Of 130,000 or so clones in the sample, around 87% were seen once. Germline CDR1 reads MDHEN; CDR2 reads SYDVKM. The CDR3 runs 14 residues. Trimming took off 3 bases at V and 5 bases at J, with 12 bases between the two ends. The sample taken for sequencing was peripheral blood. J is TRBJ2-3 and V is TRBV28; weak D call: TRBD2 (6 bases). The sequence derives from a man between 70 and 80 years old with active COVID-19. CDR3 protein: CASSFEGGRDTQYF. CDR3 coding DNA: TGTGCCAGCAGTTTTGAGGGAGGACGAGATACGCAGTATTTT.